This record concerns one T cell receptor (beta chain) sequence. Its antigen remains undetermined. Nothing much larger sits one base from this clone, and base qualities are not available. Ficoll-Paque density gradient centrifugation was used to isolate PBMCs. This record comes from a study of T-cell memory formation after mild COVID-19 (dated by TCRdb to the early 2020s). As for the study more broadly: TCR sequence clusters from the two donors were found to be largely donor specific. In two donors, T-cell clones that expanded and contracted after mild COVID-19 were followed by sequencing TCRalpha and TCRbeta repertoires longitudinally. The cohort was made up of two young adult volunteers, one female and one male, who were previously healthy. What the work shows at the level of the full study, not this receptor alone: The study included only a couple of mild cases, and larger cohorts that include severe cases with pre-infection samples were judged to be necessary. Some responding clones were detected in pre-infection memory, which suggested that pre-existing cross-reactive memory T cells had joined the SARS-CoV-2 response. Whether the second-wave clones peaking on day 37 were SARS-CoV-2 specific was not confirmed. Contracting CD4+ clones appeared mostly in the CM and EM memory subsets, whereas CD8+ clones were enriched in EMRA. Clones that contracted from day 15 to 85 showed balanced CD4/CD8 phenotypes, whereas a second wave of clones that expanded from day 15 to 37 leaned towards CD4+.

Compared with germline, V lacks 5 bases and J lacks 3 bases; bases without a gene match: 9. Inclusive of the bounding cysteine and valine, the CDR3 is 15 residues long. Solely the CDR3 DNA is kept, with 45 bases framed from the first base. Reading the germline V gene gives CDR1 MNHEY and CDR2 SVGEGT. TCRdb lists the instrument as Illumina NovaSeq 6000. TCRalpha and TCRbeta cDNA libraries were constructed by 5'RACE with constant-segment primers, with sample barcodes and unique molecular identifiers being introduced. Trizol reagent was used to extract RNA from every sample. Amplification of the libraries took two PCR steps, and the second step added a second sample barcode plus Illumina TruSeq adapters. Sequencing of libraries was performed on an Illumina NovaSeq with 2 x 150 bp paired-end reads. In the source study's methods: Reads were demultiplexed and collapsed into UMI-guided consensus sequences with migec v1.2.7. With mixcr v2.1.11, UMI consensuses were aligned to TRA and TRB V and J templates and assembled into clonotypes. Clonotypes were classified as expanded or contracted when called significant by both edgeR and NoisET, with noise models trained on biological replicates. For edgeR calls, the cutoffs were a false discovery rate-adjusted p below 0.01 and a log2 fold-change threshold of 1. As an exploratory analysis of dynamics, max-normalized trajectories of the 1000 most abundant clonotypes were examined with PCA combined with hierarchical clustering. Separately sequenced CD4+ and CD8+ repertoires were used to assign a CD4 or CD8 phenotype to each responding clone. The public reads were quality trimmed at Q25 with fastp and then assembled into clones with MiXCR by TCRdb, keeping productive beta chains. Each entry merges the rows of one CDR3 protein and shows their most common DNA and genes. Here the V and J calls rest on TCRdb's processing, not on the authors' analysis. This sample comprises some 48,000 distinct CDR3 sequences, roughly 27% of them detected only once. Roughly two fifths of the sample lies in the top ten.

Here the chain combines TRBV6-2 or TRBV6-3 and TRBJ2-7; TRBD1 fits 8 bases in the junction. Sequences were obtained from PBMCs or a T cell subset sorted from them (not recorded which). The receptor was isolated from a man in his late teens or twenties who had mild COVID-19 (a few samples of this study predate the infection). The sample titles of this study are shuffled in the database, so cell type and time point are left out; the donor was told from shared clones. CDR3 sequence: CASSEITGGNYEQYV. The DNA sequence follows: TGTGCCAGCAGTGAGATTACAGGGGGGAACTACGAGCAGTACGTC.